This T cell receptor beta chain was identified in a study of persistence of HIV-infected CD4 T cells. Study overall: The sample holds CD4+ T cells responsive to CMV or HIV-1 Gag. General observations from the study: TCR analyses could not target the rare provirus-carrying CMV-responding cells.

Per germline, CDR1 LNHDA and CDR2 SQIVND (reference sequence). The CDR3 spans 15 residues. The germline V and J ends were trimmed by 4 bases and 1 base, with 8 bases remaining between them. Sequencing used immunoSEQ version 4 in survey mode. Profiling relied on immunoSEQ multiplex PCR, and the TCRdb table lists in-frame clones only, not all of them. The repertoire holds about 36,000 clones, with about 85% as singletons. An overlapping HIV-1 Gag peptide pool stimulated these cells at about 0.91 ug/peptide/mL. CD40L/CD69 double-negative CD45RO-high memory CD4+ T cells were collected. Donors had undetectable plasma HIV-1 RNA, under 50 copies/mL, for 4+ years. Anti-CD28/CD49d costimulation, CD40-blocking antibody and enfuvirtide were given to CD8-depleted PBMCs for about 19 hours. As to this clone: Its antigen is unidentified.

The source is an adult with HIV. The donor label of this sample is uncertain. Sequenced here: cultured CD4+ T cells from PBMCs, sampled from a patient who received antiretroviral therapy. The chain joins TRBV19 to TRBJ1-6; TRBD1 might be the D (5 bases). The CDR3 DNA sequence: TGTGCCAGTAGTACCGGGACGTCCTATAATTCACCCCTCCACTTT. Protein product: CASSTGTSYNSPLHF.